Below, 32 T cell receptor beta chains from the same sample are listed, as sequenced in a study of response to subunit inactivated influenza vaccine (dated by TCRdb to the late 2010s). Receptor libraries were prepared by RT-PCR. Reads for this sample came from an Illumina HiSeq 2500. TCRdb applied fastp at Q25 and MiXCR to the public reads, then kept only in-frame beta chains. Each entry merges the rows of one CDR3 protein and shows their most common DNA and genes. Counted in this sample were hundreds of thousands of distinct CDR3 sequences; 11% to 15% of them appeared once. Of the sample, roughly 7.6% is held by the ten largest clones. This sample comprised PBMCs from blood, obtained less than 15 days before vaccination. All receptors come from a middle-aged man who received an inactivated influenza vaccine. Donor details come from another sample of the same person, matched by shared clones.

This clonotype was seen a few times. J is TRBJ2-2 and V is TRBV29-1; either TRBD1 or TRBD2 may fit D (5 bases each). Trimming left V 4 bases short and J 4 bases short, with 10 bases between. Germline CDR1 reads SQVTM; CDR2 reads ANQGSEA. This CDR3 region has 13 residues. The CDR3 sequence is CSVGDGPTGELFF. The CDR3 DNA sequence: TGCAGCGTTGGGGACGGCCCCACCGGGGAGCTGTTTTTT.

The chain carries TRBV18 and TRBJ1-2; 7 nucleotides align to TRBD1. With V trimmed by 3 bases and J by 3 bases, 10 bases remained unmatched. The germline CDR1 and CDR2 sequences are KGHSH and LQKENI. CDR3 length: 16 residues. CDR3 loop: CASSPGQLNPYYGYTF. The CDR3 DNA is TGTGCCAGCTCACCGGGACAGCTCAACCCCTACTATGGCTACACCTTC.

V usage is TRBV7-8 and J usage is TRBJ1-4, with 11 bases fitting TRBD1. In germline, CDR1 is SGHVS, CDR2 FQNEAQ. The CDR3 totals 15 residues. The V segment lost 1 base and the J segment 7 bases; nucleotides outside the gene matches: 2. The CDR3 spells CASSLDGTGGEKLFF. In DNA, the CDR3 is TGTGCCAGCAGCTTAGATGGGACAGGGGGTGAAAAACTGTTTTTT.

As concerns this clonotype: A read error may be the cause here, since a much bigger clone is one base away. The V gene is TRBV25-1, the J gene TRBJ2-7; D possibly uses TRBD1 or TRBD2 (5 bases each). The V gene lost 6 bases and the J gene lost 4 bases, with 7 bases spanning the gap. CDR1 is MGHDK and CDR2 is SYGVNS in the germline V gene. This CDR3 has 11 residues. This CDR3 reads CASREGYEQYF. CDR3 sequence (DNA): TGTGCCAGCAGAGAGGGGTACGAGCAGTACTTC.

In regard to this clonotype: At one of its ends the junction is not consistent with the germline gene, which may arise from a read error. The chain joins TRBV5-1 to TRBJ2-2; 11 nucleotides line up with TRBD1. The CDR3 spans 16 residues. Germline V gene data show CDR1 as SGHRS and CDR2 as YFSETQ. The CDR3 loop reads CASSIRTGGYTGELIF. CDR3 nucleotide sequence: TGCGCCAGCAGCATCAGGACAGGGGGCTACACCGGGGAGCTGATTTTT.

The chain couples TRBV7-2 to TRBJ2-1; 9 bases fit TRBD2. V dropped 5 bases and J dropped 7; count of bases not matched to a gene: 9. The CDR3 spans 15 residues. CDR1 and CDR2 (germline): SGHTA, FQGNSA. CDR3 coding DNA: TGTGCCAGCAGCCTGGGGACTAGCAGGCTGAATGAGCAGTTCTTC. Translation: CASSLGTSRLNEQFF.

This clonotype was seen more than once but under ten times. J is TRBJ1-2 and V is TRBV5-5; no clear D gene. V lost 1 base and J lost 5, with 9 bases in between. Germline CDR1 is SGHKS and CDR2 is YYEKEE (reference sequence). The CDR3 spans 13 residues. The CDR3 protein is CASSLTDIYGYTF. CDR3 sequence (DNA): TGTGCCAGCAGCTTGACAGATATTTATGGCTACACCTTC.

This clonotype came up many times. This chain connects TRBV10-3 to TRBJ2-7; D ambiguous. Germline CDR1 reads ENHRY; CDR2 reads SYGVKD. The CDR3 extends over 12 amino acids. The V end lost 2 bases, the J end lost 1 base, and 3 bases lay between the germline ends. The CDR3 here is CAISEVSYEQYF. CDR3 DNA sequence: TGTGCCATCAGTGAGGTTTCCTACGAGCAGTACTTC.

This clonotype appeared a few times. The chain couples TRBV6-2 or TRBV6-3 to TRBJ2-1; either TRBD1 or TRBD2 may fit D (5 bases each). Germline V gives CDR1 MNHEY, CDR2 SVGEGT. There are 14 residues in the CDR3. V lost 0 bases, J lost 4 bases, and 7 bases lay in between. The CDR3 DNA reads TGTGCCAGCAGTTACTCGGGGGAGTACAATGAGCAGTTCTTC. Protein: CASSYSGEYNEQFF.

This clonotype was detected only a few times. The CDR3 DNA sequence: TGTGCCAGCAGCCAAGACGGGACAGCACTTTACGAGCAGTACTTC. Translated, it gives CASSQDGTALYEQYF. The chain joins TRBV3-1 to TRBJ2-7; 7 positions match TRBD1. The CDR3 runs 15 residues. The V gene's germline CDR1 is LGHDT and CDR2 YNNKEL (reference sequence). The trim removed 0 bases at V and 4 bases at J, leaving 6 bases unmatched.

This clonotype turned up a few times. The V and J genes are TRBV29-1 and TRBJ2-4, with D possibly TRBD1 on 6 matching bases. Germline V gene lookup returns CDR1 SQVTM and CDR2 ANQGSEA. The CDR3 covers 17 residues. Trimming shortened V by 4 bases and J by 3 bases, and 22 bases separated the two germline ends. The CDR3 sequence is CSVVGRTEDRSKNIQYF. Written as DNA, the CDR3 is TGCAGCGTTGTAGGTAGGACAGAAGATCGTAGCAAAAACATTCAGTACTTC.

In its sample, this clonotype was seen a few times. The chain has TRBV2 and TRBJ2-5, with 8 bases matching TRBD2. The CDR3 consists of 16 residues. Germline V gene sequence: CDR1 SNHLY, CDR2 FYNNEI. J lost 5 bases, V lost 2 bases, and 10 bases had no gene match. CDR3 sequence (DNA): TGTGCCAGCAGTGAATGGGTAGCGGGGCTTGGGGAGACCCAGTACTTC. It yields the protein CASSEWVAGLGETQYF. The complete variable domain, with remaining parts taken from reference TRBV2 and TRBJ2-5, reads EPEVTQTPSHQVTQMGQEVILRCVPISNHLYFYWYRQILGQKVEFLVSFYNNEISEKSEIFDDQFSVERPDGSNFTLKIRSTKLEDSAMYFCASSEWVAGLGETQYFGPGTRLLVL.

This clonotype was counted between two and nine times. The V gene is TRBV20-1, the J gene TRBJ2-1; 8 positions agree with TRBD1. The germline V gene encodes CDR1 DFQATT and CDR2 SNEGSKA (reference sequence). This CDR3 region has 14 residues. V gave up 3 bases and J gave up 7 bases; unmatched junction bases: 8. The DNA for the CDR3 is TGCAGTGCTAGGCGTCAGGGGGCGGTAAATGAGCAGTTCTTC. The encoded protein is CSARRQGAVNEQFF.

A few counts support this clonotype. V and J are TRBV7-9 and TRBJ2-7; no firm D call. CDR1 is SEHNR, CDR2 FQNEAQ, per germline (reference sequence). The CDR3 sequence is 11 residues long. Trimming removed 2 bases at V and 6 bases at J, with 5 bases between. The CDR3 region has the DNA TGTGCCAGCAGCTTAATGTCCGAGCAGTACTTC. Protein product: CASSLMSEQYF.

This sequence joins TRBV24-1 and TRBJ2-1; D is possibly TRBD1 or TRBD2 (5 bases each). This CDR3 spans 14 amino acids. Trimming shortened V by 4 bases and J by 6 bases, and 12 bases separated the two germline ends. Per germline, CDR1 KGHDR and CDR2 SFDVKD. This chain's CDR3 is CATSDSGATNEQFF. CDR3 coding DNA: TGTGCCACCAGTGACTCCGGGGCTACCAATGAGCAGTTCTTC.

This clonotype was counted only a few times. This rearrangement joins TRBV28 to TRBJ1-5; a possible D gene is TRBD1 (5 bases). V dropped 7 bases and J dropped 7 bases, with 14 bases sitting between them. Germline CDR1 MDHEN, CDR2 SYDVKM. This CDR3 has 13 amino acids. CDR3 bases: TGTGCCAGCACCACCGGGGGGAGGCAGCCCCAGCATTTT. Translating it yields CASTTGGRQPQHF.

The rearrangement joins TRBV7-8 to TRBJ2-7, with a tentative D call TRBD1 (5 bases). CDR1 SGHVS and CDR2 FQNEAQ come from the germline V gene. V was shortened by 5 bases and J by 0 bases, with 14 bases between the two germline ends. The CDR3 spans 15 residues. The CDR3 here is CASSISRTTSYEQYF. CDR3 nucleotide sequence: TGTGCCAGCAGCATCTCGCGGACAACCTCCTACGAGCAGTACTTC.

V is TRBV29-1 and J is TRBJ2-5; D is unresolved. Germline CDR1 SQVTM, CDR2 ANQGSEA. With 0 bases removed from V and 0 bases from J, the gap between germline ends came to 14 bases. This CDR3 comprises 16 residues. DNA of the CDR3: TGCAGCGTTGAAGATCCCGAGTTGGGGTACCAAGAGACCCAGTACTTC. Protein sequence: CSVEDPELGYQETQYF.

This clonotype has only a few counts. The chain links TRBV24-1 to TRBJ2-7; no firm D call. Germline CDR1 KGHDR, CDR2 SFDVKD. Trimming cost V 9 bases and J 4 bases, with 24 bases left between them. This CDR3 has 16 residues. CDR3 DNA sequence: TGTGCCACCTACCTTAATCAGGCGCTAGAGTGGTACGAGCAGTACTTC. Amino acids: CATYLNQALEWYEQYF.

This clonotype was recorded at least ten times. This chain uses TRBV4-2 with TRBJ2-7; unclear D gene. The germline V gene encodes CDR1 LGHNA and CDR2 YNFKEQ. V dropped 0 bases and J dropped 5 bases, with 11 bases sitting between them. This CDR3 is built from 14 residues. CDR3 sequence reads: CASSQEVSPHEQYF. The CDR3 bases are TGTGCCAGCAGCCAAGAAGTATCCCCCCACGAGCAGTACTTC.

The chain couples TRBV20-1 to TRBJ2-3, with 7 bases identical to TRBD2. V dropped 0 bases and J dropped 6; count of bases not matched to a gene: 15. Germline CDR1 reads DFQATT; CDR2 reads SNEGSKA (reference sequence). This CDR3 comprises 17 residues. The CDR3 loop is CSARDRRRGSGGDTQYF. The CDR3, as DNA: TGCAGTGCTAGAGATCGAAGGCGCGGGAGTGGAGGGGATACGCAGTATTTT.

This rearrangement joins TRBV5-1 to TRBJ2-5, with 14 bases that match TRBD2. This CDR3 has 15 amino acids. Trimming cost V 5 bases and J 4 bases; bases outside gene matches: 4. The germline V gene encodes CDR1 SGHRS and CDR2 YFSETQ. The CDR3 loop reads CASRTSGGARETQYF. CDR3 coding DNA: TGCGCCAGCAGGACTAGCGGGGGGGCTCGAGAGACCCAGTACTTC.

This clonotype was counted many times. The chain employs TRBV10-3 and TRBJ2-1, with 14 nucleotides matching TRBD2. Germline loops: CDR1 ENHRY, CDR2 SYGVKD. The CDR3 is 14 amino acids. V was clipped by 7 bases and J by 7 bases; unmatched bases: 3. The CDR3 reads CAITGTSGGNEQFF. In DNA form, the CDR3 reads TGTGCCATCACCGGGACTAGCGGGGGAAATGAGCAGTTCTTC.

This rearrangement joins TRBV12-3 or TRBV12-4 to TRBJ1-5; D gene ambiguous. The CDR3 is 12 amino acids. The V gene lost 4 bases and the J gene lost 7 bases, with 8 bases spanning the gap. CDR3 sequence: CASSWYQQPQHF. The CDR3 nucleotides read TGTGCCAGCAGTTGGTACCAGCAGCCCCAGCATTTT.

This clonotype was seen only a few times. The junction departs from the called germline gene at one end, perhaps through a read error. The V and J genes are TRBV3-1 and TRBJ2-7; 11 bases match TRBD2. Germline CDR1 reads LGHDT; CDR2 reads YNNKEL (reference sequence). The CDR3 loop spans 13 amino acids. CDR3 region: CASSPQLAGEPNF. The DNA of the CDR3 is TGTGCCAGCAGCCCCCAACTAGCGGGAGAGCCTAACTTC.

As to this clonotype: A read error may explain this, as a much larger clone is one base away. The DNA for the CDR3 is TGTGCCAGCAGCTTAGGGAAGGCCGGTGAGACCCAGTACTTC. Translation: CASSLGKAGETQYF. The chain combines TRBV7-2 with TRBJ2-5, with D hard to call. CDR1 and CDR2 from the germline V gene are SGHTA and FQGNSA. The CDR3 spans 14 residues. The germline V and J ends were trimmed by 1 base and 5 bases, with 11 bases remaining between them.

The V and J genes are TRBV6-2 or TRBV6-3 and TRBJ2-1, with D perhaps being TRBD1 or TRBD2 (5 bases each). V dropped 6 bases and J dropped 8 bases, with 20 bases sitting between them. The V gene's germline CDR1 is MNHEY and CDR2 SVGEGT. This CDR3 spans 15 amino acids. The CDR3 spells CASSRRGLPQDEQFF. For the CDR3, the DNA is TGTGCCAGCAGCCGTCGGGGCTTACCCCAGGATGAGCAGTTCTTC.

The DNA of the CDR3 is TGTGCCAGCAGTTACTCACAGCGGACTAGCACAGATACGCAGTATTTT. Translating it yields CASSYSQRTSTDTQYF. The chain links TRBV12-3 or TRBV12-4 to TRBJ2-3; a possible D gene is TRBD2 (5 bases). V lost 4 bases and J lost 0, with 14 bases in between. This CDR3 is built from 16 residues.

This clonotype was seen only a few times. This chain links TRBV5-1 with TRBJ1-6, with 7 bases that match TRBD1. The J segment lost 8 bases and the V segment lost 0 bases, leaving 8 bases of the junction unmatched. Germline V gives CDR1 SGHRS, CDR2 YFSETQ. The CDR3 consists of 16 residues. The CDR3 DNA sequence: TGCGCCAGCAGCTTGGCCGGGGGACAGAGCTATTCACCCCTCCACTTT. The encoded protein is CASSLAGGQSYSPLHF.

The genes are TRBV5-5 and TRBJ1-3, with D possibly being TRBD1 (5 bases). The CDR3 loop spans 18 amino acids. The germline CDR1 and CDR2 sequences are SGHKS and YYEKEE (reference sequence). V lost 0 bases, J lost 2 bases, and 18 bases lay in between. CDR3 amino acids: CASSLAGGGRVAGNTIYF. The CDR3 coding sequence is TGTGCCAGCAGCTTGGCAGGTGGTGGCAGGGTTGCTGGAAACACCATATATTTT.

This clonotype appeared a few times. This chain links TRBV7-3 with TRBJ2-5; D perhaps matches TRBD2 (5 bases). CDR1 is SGHTA, CDR2 FQGTGA, per germline. Trimming shortened V by 3 bases and J by 0 bases, and 5 bases separated the two germline ends. The CDR3 is 13 residues long. CDR3 amino acids: CASSFGDQETQYF. For the CDR3, the DNA is TGTGCCAGCAGCTTCGGGGACCAAGAGACCCAGTACTTC.

The genes are TRBV2 and TRBJ1-1; 8 bases are shared with TRBD1. CDR1 SNHLY and CDR2 FYNNEI come from the germline V gene. The V gene end was trimmed by 6 bases and the J gene end by 5 bases; junction bases not matched to a gene: 8. The CDR3 runs to 14 residues. The CDR3 loop reads CASSETGGETEAFF. CDR3 DNA: TGTGCCAGCAGCGAAACAGGGGGGGAAACTGAAGCTTTCTTT.